This TCR beta chain was profiled in a study of T cell responses to AZD1222 COVID-19 vaccine. The study, taken as a whole, reports: Sampling that yielded the repertoires occurred only after the peak T cell response. Increases in Spike-specific TCR breadth and depth were seen after two AZD1222 doses. Among spike-specific TCRs, nearly half reportedly target unmutated variant regions.

Investigators merged groups given second doses at roughly 4 or roughly 12 weeks. The V gene lost 3 bases and the J gene lost 0 bases, with 8 bases spanning the gap. Germline loops: CDR1 KGHSH, CDR2 LQKENI. This CDR3 comprises 14 residues. As regards this clone: Its matching antigen is unknown.

TCRdb's copy holds only in-frame clones and misses some; the assay was immunoSEQ multiplex PCR. The sample lists tens of thousands of clones, roughly 91% seen once, with roughly 4.9% in the top ten. The starting material was peripheral blood, obtained 28 days after the second AZD1222 dose. The chain recombines TRBV18 with TRBJ1-1; D unclear. The receptor was isolated from an adult who received the AZD1222 COVID-19 vaccine. The CDR3 loop reads CASSPAGVNTEAFF. The CDR3 region has the DNA TGTGCCAGCTCACCCGCGGGCGTGAACACTGAAGCTTTCTTT.